The 32 T cell receptor beta chains below come from one sample, sequenced in a study of OX40 agonist ivuxolimab in advanced cancers. Sequenced by immunoSEQ multiplex PCR; TCRdb stores in-frame clones only, minus some. This table has about 71,000 clones, roughly 78% appearing once. Sequencing used CD4+ or CD8+ T cells sorted from blood, obtained in a trial of the OX40 agonist ivuxolimab. These receptors all stem from an adult with an advanced solid tumor such as melanoma, head and neck, liver or kidney cancer.

The chain employs TRBV9 and TRBJ2-3; TRBD2 aligns across 9 bases. Germline assignment: CDR1 SGDLS and CDR2 YYNGEE. V lost 3 bases to trimming and J lost 2 bases; unmatched junction nucleotides: 4. The CDR3 runs 15 residues. CDR3 bases: TGTGCCAGCAGCGCCAGGACTAGCGTCACAGATACGCAGTATTTT. This codes for CASSARTSVTDTQYF.

J is TRBJ2-7 and V is TRBV6-6, with no clear D. The CDR3 has 11 amino acids. V lost 4 bases and J 7 bases, leaving 8 bases between the germline ends. CDR1 is MNHNY and CDR2 is SVGAGI in the germline V gene (reference sequence). CDR3 in DNA: TGTGCCAGCAGTTCGTGGATGGAGCAGTACTTC. This translates into CASSSWMEQYF.

V gene TRBV28 combines with J gene TRBJ1-2, with 7 bases identical to TRBD1. The CDR3 has 17 amino acids. Germline loops: CDR1 MDHEN, CDR2 SYDVKM. The J segment lost 3 bases and the V segment lost 1 base, leaving 11 bases of the junction unmatched. The CDR3 coding sequence is TGTGCCAGCAGTTTATTCTCGGGGGGACAGCAACACTATGGCTACACCTTC. Amino acids: CASSLFSGGQQHYGYTF.

This chain connects TRBV11-2 to TRBJ2-7, with TRBD1 matching over 9 bases. The CDR3 contains 15 residues. The junction had 11 bases not matched to a gene; V was cut back by 5 bases and J by 6 bases. Germline assignment: CDR1 SGHAT and CDR2 FQNNGV. Here the CDR3 DNA reads TGTGCCAGCAGCCCGACCTCGGGACAGGGTGGCGAGCAGTACTTC. It encodes CASSPTSGQGGEQYF.

The chain has TRBV2 and TRBJ1-1; D uncertain. Looked up from germline, CDR1 is SNHLY and CDR2 is FYNNEI. CDR3 length: 13 residues. With 1 base removed from V and 0 bases from J, the gap between germline ends came to 3 bases. CDR3 loop: CASSEEVNTEAFF. The CDR3 nucleotides read TGTGCCAGCAGTGAAGAGGTGAACACTGAAGCTTTCTTT. The full variable domain, in which reference TRBV2 and TRBJ1-1 provide the parts outside the CDR3, is EPEVTQTPSHQVTQMGQEVILRCVPISNHLYFYWYRQILGQKVEFLVSFYNNEISEKSEIFDDQFSVERPDGSNFTLKIRSTKLEDSAMYFCASSEEVNTEAFFGQGTRLTVV.

The chain couples TRBV28 to TRBJ2-7; the match to TRBD1 covers 10 bases. The CDR3 contains 15 residues. V lost 5 bases, J lost 3 bases, and 7 bases stayed unmatched. CDR1 is MDHEN and CDR2 is SYDVKM in the germline V gene. The DNA for the CDR3 is TGTGCCAGCAGTCGTGGGACAGGGGTTTACTACGAGCAGTACTTC. It codes for CASSRGTGVYYEQYF.

The rearrangement links TRBV19 to TRBJ1-5; the D is unclear. Trimming stripped 4 bases from V and 3 bases from J, with 16 bases between. The CDR3 is made up of 16 amino acids. CDR1 is LNHDA and CDR2 is SQIVND in the germline V gene (reference sequence). Here the CDR3 reads CASSKRTSVDNQPQHF. In DNA, the CDR3 is TGTGCCAGTAGTAAACGGACCTCCGTTGACAATCAGCCCCAGCATTTT.

The chain is built from TRBV6-5 and TRBJ2-7; 7 nucleotides align to TRBD2. The CDR3 runs to 13 residues. J was trimmed by 7 bases and V by 6 bases; bases with no gene match: 9. Germline loops: CDR1 MNHEY, CDR2 SVGAGI. The CDR3 sequence is CASREGGQEEQYF. For the CDR3, the DNA is TGTGCCAGCAGGGAGGGAGGGCAGGAAGAGCAGTACTTC.

In its sample, this clone was seen a few times. CDR3: CASSDLWAGGTEAFF. DNA for the CDR3: TGTGCCAGCAGTGACCTTTGGGCAGGTGGTACTGAAGCTTTCTTT. V is TRBV2 and J is TRBJ1-1; D not resolved. CDR1 and CDR2 (germline): SNHLY, FYNNEI. The CDR3 runs 15 residues. V was cut by 3 bases and J by 5 bases, with 16 bases left in between.

The chain recombines TRBV30 with TRBJ2-7, with 8 bases matching TRBD1. V shed 3 bases and J 5 bases; nucleotides not matched to a gene: 6. This CDR3 has 13 residues. Germline V CDR1 and CDR2: GTSNPN, SVGIG (reference sequence). As DNA, the CDR3 is TGTGCCTGGAGCGTACAGGGGGTAAACGAGCAGTACTTC. Encoded protein: CAWSVQGVNEQYF. Variable domain in full (rest from reference TRBV30 and TRBJ2-7): SQTIHQWPATLVQPVGSPLSLECTVEGTSNPNLYWYRQAAGRGLQLLFYSVGIGQISSEVPQNLSASRPQDRQFILSSKKLLLSDSGFYLCAWSVQGVNEQYFGPGTRLTVT.

This clone was seen a few times. The CDR3 region is CASSLVSDTGELFF. The CDR3 DNA is TGTGCCAGCAGCTTAGTGTCCGACACCGGGGAGCTGTTTTTT. The rearrangement links TRBV7-2 to TRBJ2-2; no clear D. V lost 1 base and J 3 bases, leaving 6 bases between the germline ends. The V gene's germline CDR1 is SGHTA and CDR2 FQGNSA. The CDR3 covers 14 residues.

V is TRBV19 and J is TRBJ1-2; no clear D gene. The CDR3 is made up of 17 amino acids. Germline V gives CDR1 LNHDA, CDR2 SQIVND (reference sequence). V lost 5 bases, J lost 2 bases, and 21 bases lay in between. CDR3 bases: TGTGCCAGTAGTCTTCAGCCTGGGTTTTGGTCCAACTATGGCTACACCTTC. Protein product: CASSLQPGFWSNYGYTF.

The rearrangement links TRBV5-6 to TRBJ1-5; D gene ambiguous. Per germline, CDR1 SGHDT and CDR2 YYEEEE. CDR3 length: 13 residues. Trimming removed 0 bases from V and 6 bases from J, with 7 bases in between. The DNA of the CDR3 is TGTGCCAGCAGCTTGGGCGGCGTTCAGCCCCAGCATTTT. This sequence encodes CASSLGGVQPQHF.

The genes are TRBV10-3 and TRBJ1-1; the D gene is possibly TRBD1 (5 bases). The CDR3 is 12 amino acids. V lost 9 bases and J lost 0, with 8 bases in between. The V gene's germline CDR1 is ENHRY and CDR2 SYGVKD. CDR3 bases: TGTGCCATAAGGGACCTGAACACTGAAGCTTTCTTT. Translating gives CAIRDLNTEAFF.

The rearrangement links TRBV7-6 to TRBJ2-1, with 12 positions matching TRBD2. The germline V gene has CDR1 SGHVS and CDR2 FNYEAQ. V was pared by 0 bases and J by 4 bases, with 4 bases of the junction left unmatched. This CDR3 spans 17 amino acids. Written as DNA, the CDR3 is TGTGCCAGCAGCTTAGCCCCTCTAGCGGGGGGGTACAATGAGCAGTTCTTC. Translated, it gives CASSLAPLAGGYNEQFF.

A single count supports this clone. This chain connects TRBV11-2 to TRBJ2-5; D is unclear. The germline V gene encodes CDR1 SGHAT and CDR2 FQNNGV. V gave up 5 bases and J gave up 5 bases, with 15 bases separating them. The CDR3 is 14 residues long. The CDR3 nucleotides are TGTGCCAGCAGCCGGCACAAAGGTGGGGAGACCCAGTACTTC. It codes for CASSRHKGGETQYF.

This clone was counted a few times. The chain couples TRBV7-2 to TRBJ1-4, with TRBD1 as a possible D gene (6 bases). CDR1 is SGHTA and CDR2 is FQGNSA in the germline V gene. Trimming stripped 5 bases from V and 0 bases from J, with 13 bases between. This CDR3 has 16 amino acids. The CDR3 coding sequence is TGTGCCAGCAGCCCTGGACAGACTGCAACTAATGAAAAACTGTTTTTT. This translates into CASSPGQTATNEKLFF.

The rearrangement uses TRBV2 and TRBJ1-1, with D perhaps TRBD1 (6 bases). The CDR3 runs to 13 residues. The germline V and J ends were trimmed by 9 bases and 0 bases, with 11 bases remaining between them. Germline CDR1 SNHLY, CDR2 FYNNEI. The CDR3 region is CASEQGLNTEAFF. The CDR3 DNA reads TGTGCCAGTGAACAGGGATTGAACACTGAAGCTTTCTTT.

The chain has TRBV30 and TRBJ2-7; 9 nucleotides agree with TRBD2. Germline trimming cut 2 bases from V and 4 bases from J; bases unmatched to any gene: 6. This CDR3 is built from 14 residues. The germline gives CDR1 GTSNPN, CDR2 SVGIG (reference sequence). The CDR3, as DNA: TGTGCCTGGAGTCGAGCAGCGGGAGGTTACGAGCAGTACTTC. Residues: CAWSRAAGGYEQYF.

The chain joins TRBV6-6 to TRBJ1-1, with D possibly matching TRBD1 (5 bases). The V gene lost 6 bases and the J gene lost 1 base, with 9 bases spanning the gap. Germline V gives CDR1 MNHNY, CDR2 SVGAGI (reference sequence). This CDR3 has 13 amino acids. CDR3 region: CASRRQRNTEAFF. The CDR3 nucleotides read TGTGCCAGCAGGAGACAGAGGAACACTGAAGCTTTCTTT.

This rearrangement joins TRBV13 to TRBJ2-1, with TRBD2 identical over 10 bases. The CDR3 is 15 residues long. V gave up 5 bases and J gave up 4 bases; unmatched junction bases: 5. Germline V gene sequence: CDR1 PRHDT, CDR2 FYEKMQ (reference sequence). In DNA, the CDR3 is TGTGCCAGCAGCGTGGCACTAGCGGGATACAATGAGCAGTTCTTC. Its protein is CASSVALAGYNEQFF.

The chain links TRBV13 to TRBJ1-6; D perhaps matches TRBD1 (5 bases). CDR3 size: 12 residues. The V gene lost 6 bases and the J gene lost 13 bases, with 13 bases spanning the gap. Per the germline V gene, CDR1 is PRHDT and CDR2 is FYEKMQ (reference sequence). The CDR3 sequence is CASRRGGIPLHF. In nucleotides, the CDR3 is TGTGCCAGCAGGCGGGGGGGGATCCCCCTCCACTTT.

The chain has TRBV28 and TRBJ1-5; the D gene is possibly TRBD1 (5 bases). The length of the CDR3 is 15 residues. CDR1 is MDHEN, CDR2 SYDVKM, per germline. V was cut by 5 bases and J by 0 bases, with 11 bases left in between. CDR3 nucleotides: TGTGCCAGCAGTCCCGACAGACATAGCAATCAGCCCCAGCATTTT. Translation: CASSPDRHSNQPQHF.

The rearrangement joins TRBV5-6 to TRBJ1-1; possibly TRBD1 for D (6 bases). CDR3 length: 14 amino acids. V dropped 1 base and J dropped 5 bases, with 12 bases sitting between them. Germline V gene data show CDR1 as SGHDT and CDR2 as YYEEEE. The chain's CDR3 is CASSLWGLGTEAFF. CDR3 DNA: TGTGCCAGCAGCTTGTGGGGGCTGGGGACTGAAGCTTTCTTT. The full variable domain, in which reference TRBV5-6 and TRBJ1-1 provide the parts outside the CDR3, is DAGVTQSPTHLIKTRGQQVTLRCSPKSGHDTVSWYQQALGQGPQFIFQYYEEEERQRGNFPDRFSGHQFPNYSSELNVNALLLGDSALYLCASSLWGLGTEAFFGQGTRLTVV.

Here the CDR3 DNA reads TGTGCCAGCAGCTCAAGAAATGGGGTGGGGGAGCTGTTTTTT. The encoded protein is CASSSRNGVGELFF. J is TRBJ2-2 and V is TRBV9; D unclear. The CDR3 runs 14 residues. The V and J ends lost 4 bases and 8 bases respectively, with 15 bases between them. The V gene's germline CDR1 is SGDLS and CDR2 YYNGEE.

CDR3 region: CASSMGLAGETQYF. CDR3 nucleotides: TGCGCCAGCAGCATGGGACTAGCGGGAGAGACCCAGTACTTC. The chain joins TRBV5-1 to TRBJ2-5; 12 bases agree with TRBD2. V lost 4 bases to trimming and J lost 4 bases; unmatched junction nucleotides: 2. CDR3 size: 14 residues. The germline V gene encodes CDR1 SGHRS and CDR2 YFSETQ.

The V call is TRBV21-1, the J call TRBJ2-3; the tabulated D call, TRBD2, remains unverified against the DNA. TRBV21-1 is a pseudogene. The CDR3 runs to 23 residues. The CDR3 bases are TGTGCCAGCACCTACAAAGATGTAAGGGCGGCAAAGCGGGAGATGTGTAGGCGGGATACGCAGTATTTT. Encoded protein: CASTYKDVRAAKREMCRRDTQYF.

V usage is TRBV7-9 and J usage is TRBJ1-2, with D maybe TRBD1 (5 bases). The CDR3 covers 14 residues. The ends were cut back, 5 bases at V and 2 bases at J, with 12 bases in the middle. Looked up from germline, CDR1 is SEHNR and CDR2 is FQNEAQ (reference sequence). The CDR3 sequence: CASSAGVLNYGYTF. The CDR3 DNA is TGTGCCAGCAGCGCGGGGGTTTTGAACTATGGCTACACCTTC.

The CDR3 region has the DNA TGCGCCAGCAGCTTGGATGGGCCATCAAACGGGGAGCAGTACTTC. Translated: CASSLDGPSNGEQYF. The chain joins TRBV5-1 to TRBJ2-7; D unclear. With 0 bases removed from V and 7 bases from J, the gap between germline ends came to 17 bases. The CDR3 spans 15 residues. Germline lookup yields CDR1 SGHRS and CDR2 YFSETQ.

The J gene is TRBJ2-1, the V gene TRBV29-1; TRBD2 matches 7 bases. V was pared by 8 bases and J by 8 bases, with 18 bases of the junction left unmatched. In germline, CDR1 is SQVTM, CDR2 ANQGSEA. There are 15 residues in the CDR3. CDR3 DNA sequence: TGCAGCATCAGAGGGAGGGCCGCAAGGTATGATGAGCAGTTCTTC. Protein sequence: CSIRGRAARYDEQFF.

This clone was counted a few times. The V gene is TRBV9, the J gene TRBJ2-2; TRBD1 aligns across 8 bases. Per the germline V gene, CDR1 is SGDLS and CDR2 is YYNGEE. Trimming took 0 bases from V and 5 from J; bases not matched to a gene: 3. This CDR3 region has 15 residues. The CDR3 DNA reads TGTGCCAGCAGCGTAGGCAGGACAGGGACCGGGGAGCTGTTTTTT. It yields the protein CASSVGRTGTGELFF.

This chain joins TRBV10-1 and TRBJ2-3, with 9 positions matching TRBD1. From germline, CDR1 is WNHNN and CDR2 SYGVQD (reference sequence). The CDR3 extends over 15 amino acids. J was trimmed by 5 bases and V by 6 bases; bases with no gene match: 9. CDR3 nucleotides: TGCGCCAGCAGCACGGACAGGGGATGGGAAGATACGCAGTATTTT. Amino acids: CASSTDRGWEDTQYF.